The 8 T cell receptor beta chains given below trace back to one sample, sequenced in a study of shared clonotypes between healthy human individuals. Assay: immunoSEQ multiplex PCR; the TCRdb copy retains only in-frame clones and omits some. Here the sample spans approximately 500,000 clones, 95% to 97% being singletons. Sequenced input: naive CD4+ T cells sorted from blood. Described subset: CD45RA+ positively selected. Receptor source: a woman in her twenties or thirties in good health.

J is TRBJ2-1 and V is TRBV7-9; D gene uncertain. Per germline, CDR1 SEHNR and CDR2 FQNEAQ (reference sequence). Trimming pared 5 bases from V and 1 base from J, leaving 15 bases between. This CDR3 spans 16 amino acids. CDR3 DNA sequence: TGTGCCAGCAGCGTAACCTCGGCATATTCCTACAATGAGCAGTTCTTC. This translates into CASSVTSAYSYNEQFF. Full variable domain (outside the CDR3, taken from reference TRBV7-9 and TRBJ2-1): DTGVSQNPRHKITKRGQNVTFRCDPISEHNRLYWYRQTLGQGPEFLTYFQNEAQLEKSRLLSDRFSAERPKGSFSTLEIQRTEQGDSAMYLCASSVTSAYSYNEQFFGPGTRLTVL.

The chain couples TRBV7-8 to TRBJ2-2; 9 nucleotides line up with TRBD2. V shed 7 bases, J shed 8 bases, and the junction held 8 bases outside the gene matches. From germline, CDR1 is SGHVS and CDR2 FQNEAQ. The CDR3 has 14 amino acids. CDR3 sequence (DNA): TGTGCCAGCACACCTAGCGGGATTAAAGGGGAGCTGTTTTTT. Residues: CASTPSGIKGELFF.

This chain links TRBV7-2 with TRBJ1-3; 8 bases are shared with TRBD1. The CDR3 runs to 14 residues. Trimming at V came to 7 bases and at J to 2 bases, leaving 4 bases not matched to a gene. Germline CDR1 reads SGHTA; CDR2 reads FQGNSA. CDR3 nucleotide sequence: TGTGCCAGCACCAGGGGGCTGGCTGGAAACACCATATATTTT. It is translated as CASTRGLAGNTIYF.

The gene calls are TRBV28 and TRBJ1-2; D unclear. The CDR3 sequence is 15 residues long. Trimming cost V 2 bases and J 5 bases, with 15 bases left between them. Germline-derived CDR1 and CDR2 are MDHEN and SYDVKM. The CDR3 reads CASSLKPFARYGYTF. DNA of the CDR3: TGTGCCAGCAGTTTAAAACCATTTGCACGGTATGGCTACACCTTC.

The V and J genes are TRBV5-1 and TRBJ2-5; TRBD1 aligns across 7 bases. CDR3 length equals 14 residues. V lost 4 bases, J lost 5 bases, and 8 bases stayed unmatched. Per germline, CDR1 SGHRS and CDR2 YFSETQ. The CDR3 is CASSPGQPGETQYF. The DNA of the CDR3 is TGCGCCAGCAGCCCGGGACAGCCCGGGGAGACCCAGTACTTC.

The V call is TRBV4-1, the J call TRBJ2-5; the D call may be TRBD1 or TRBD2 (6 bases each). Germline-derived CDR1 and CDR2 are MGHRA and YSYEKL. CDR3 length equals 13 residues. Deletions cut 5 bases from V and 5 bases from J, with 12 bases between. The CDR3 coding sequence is TGCGCCAGCAGCGCCCGGGGGCGGGAGACCCAGTACTTC. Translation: CASSARGRETQYF.

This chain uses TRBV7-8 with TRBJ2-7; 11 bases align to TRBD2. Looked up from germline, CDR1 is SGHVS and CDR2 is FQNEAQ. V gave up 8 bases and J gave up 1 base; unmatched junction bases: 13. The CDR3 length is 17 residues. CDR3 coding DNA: TGTGCCAGCGGCCGTAGCGGGAGGGGATTAGGGTCCTACGAGCAGTACTTC. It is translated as CASGRSGRGLGSYEQYF.

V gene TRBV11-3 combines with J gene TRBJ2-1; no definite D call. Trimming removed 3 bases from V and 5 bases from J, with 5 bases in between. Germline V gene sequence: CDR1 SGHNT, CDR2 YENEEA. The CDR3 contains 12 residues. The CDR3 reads CASSFENNEQFF. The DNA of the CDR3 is TGTGCCAGCAGCTTTGAGAACAATGAGCAGTTCTTC.